These 15 T cell receptor beta chains were sequenced from one sample in a study of radiation and T cells in renal cell carcinoma (dated by TCRdb to 2018 to 2020). The sample's time point label, in plain terms: tumor resected at nephrectomy. Per the publication, the treatment or condition label means: 15 Gy SBRT to primary tumor, nephrectomy 4 weeks later. Libraries were prepared through the immunoSEQ multiplex PCR assay. TCRdb holds this immuneACCESS table with in-frame rearrangements only. Some clones are missing; in checked studies, unresolved V genes explain under half, and the rest has no known cause. Counted in this sample were several thousand clones; under 60% of them appeared once. Of the sample, 15% to 20% is held by the ten largest clones. Sequences were derived from tumor tissue, sampled from a patient whose treatment included radiotherapy and nephrectomy. These receptors all come from a man aged 55-75 years with renal cell carcinoma.

This chain's CDR3 is CASSQLGVAGGRAGELFF. CDR3 coding DNA: TGTGCCAGCAGCCAATTGGGGGTGGCAGGGGGTAGGGCCGGGGAGCTGTTTTTT. The rearrangement joins TRBV4-2 to TRBJ2-2, with 7 bases identical to TRBD1. Trimming removed 2 bases from V and 6 bases from J; junction bases left unmatched: 15. The germline V gene encodes CDR1 LGHNA and CDR2 YNFKEQ. CDR3 length equals 18 residues.

The chain couples TRBV10-1 to TRBJ2-7; D might be TRBD1 (5 bases). The CDR3 contains 14 residues. Germline CDR1 WNHNN, CDR2 SYGVQD (reference sequence). The ends were cut back, 0 bases at V and 5 bases at J, with 11 bases in the middle. In DNA, the CDR3 is TGCGCCAGCAGTGAGTCGGGGCCAACGGACGAGCAGTACTTC. Encoded protein: CASSESGPTDEQYF.

This clone was counted once. The rearrangement joins TRBV30 to TRBJ1-2; 7 bases fit TRBD1. This CDR3 region has 12 residues. The germline CDR1 and CDR2 sequences are GTSNPN and SVGIG (reference sequence). V was clipped by 5 bases and J by 8 bases; unmatched bases: 8. CDR3 region: CAWAQPGGGYTF. CDR3 sequence (DNA): TGTGCCTGGGCTCAACCAGGGGGGGGCTACACCTTC.

This clone ranks as medium-sized. This rearrangement joins TRBV7-2 to TRBJ1-2; a weak D match, TRBD1 (6 bases). This CDR3 is built from 14 residues. From germline, CDR1 is SGHTA and CDR2 FQGNSA. Deletions cut 1 base from V and 7 bases from J, with 13 bases between. The CDR3 coding sequence is TGTGCCAGCAGCTTAGGACAGGCCTGGGGTGGCTACACCTTC. It encodes CASSLGQAWGGYTF.

The chain carries TRBV5-6 and TRBJ2-7; D possibly corresponds to TRBD2 (6 bases). Trimming took 4 bases from V and 0 from J, leaving 14 bases between them. Per germline, CDR1 SGHDT and CDR2 YYEEEE. CDR3 size: 15 residues. CDR3 amino acids: CASSVRGRSSYEQYF. CDR3 nucleotides: TGTGCCAGCAGCGTGCGGGGCAGGAGCTCCTACGAGCAGTACTTC.

This clone is judged medium-sized. The V and J genes are TRBV19 and TRBJ1-2; no reliable D call. Germline lookup yields CDR1 LNHDA and CDR2 SQIVND (reference sequence). The V and J ends lost 0 bases and 2 bases respectively, with 10 bases between them. The length of the CDR3 is 15 residues. In nucleotides, the CDR3 is TGTGCCAGTAGTATAGATCTGGCAGCGAACTATGGCTACACCTTC. The encoded protein is CASSIDLAANYGYTF.

Only one count was recorded for this clone. The genes are TRBV11-2 and TRBJ1-3, with 9 bases fitting TRBD1. Germline CDR1 is SGHAT and CDR2 is FQNNGV. The junction had 9 bases not matched to a gene; V was cut back by 6 bases and J by 3 bases. CDR3 size: 16 residues. CDR3 nucleotides: TGTGCCAGCAGTTTTGCCGGGACAGGGTATGGAAACACCATATATTTT. Residues: CASSFAGTGYGNTIYF.

This clone has only a few counts. This chain connects TRBV7-2 to TRBJ2-1; tentatively, D is TRBD1 (6 bases). Germline V lookup: CDR1 SGHTA, CDR2 FQGNSA. V lost 5 bases and J 1 base, leaving 12 bases between the germline ends. The CDR3 spans 15 residues. The CDR3 here is CASSQGTLSYNEQFF. CDR3 coding DNA: TGTGCCAGCAGCCAGGGGACCCTTTCCTACAATGAGCAGTTCTTC.

The chain couples TRBV27 to TRBJ1-5; 10 nucleotides agree with TRBD1. This CDR3 is 18 amino acids long. Trimming cost V 5 bases and J 0 bases; bases outside gene matches: 10. In germline, CDR1 is MNHEY, CDR2 SMNVEV (reference sequence). CDR3: CASSPLGQGVLSNQPQHF. For the CDR3, the DNA is TGTGCCAGCAGTCCCCTCGGACAGGGGGTCCTTAGCAATCAGCCCCAGCATTTT.

This chain links TRBV6-4 with TRBJ2-6; D gene uncertain. V was clipped by 3 bases and J by 2 bases, with 8 bases between them. Per the germline V gene, CDR1 is MRHNA and CDR2 is SNTAGT. The length of the CDR3 is 15 residues. The CDR3 nucleotides read TGTGCCAGCAGTGAAGGTGGCGCTGGGGCCAACGTCCTGACTTTC. This codes for CASSEGGAGANVLTF.

The V and J genes are TRBV2 and TRBJ2-7; 7 positions agree with TRBD2. Germline lookup yields CDR1 SNHLY and CDR2 FYNNEI. V dropped 7 bases and J dropped 5; count of bases not matched to a gene: 5. The CDR3 consists of 12 residues. The CDR3, as DNA: TGTGCCAGCATGGGGGGGAGCGACGAGCAGTACTTC. Its protein is CASMGGSDEQYF.

This CDR3 reads CASSLGQGNTIYF. The CDR3 nucleotides are TGTGCCAGCAGTTTAGGACAAGGAAACACCATATATTTT. The V and J genes are TRBV28 and TRBJ1-3; weak D call: TRBD1 (5 bases). Germline assignment: CDR1 MDHEN and CDR2 SYDVKM. Trimming removed 2 bases at V and 4 bases at J, with 6 bases between. CDR3 length: 13 amino acids.

The chain has TRBV4-3 and TRBJ2-3; D remains ambiguous. CDR3 length: 15 residues. CDR1 is LGHNA and CDR2 is YSLEER in the germline V gene. The ends were cut back, 4 bases at V and 6 bases at J, with 17 bases in the middle. The CDR3 region is CASSPLSSGGDTQYF. DNA of the CDR3: TGCGCCAGCAGCCCCCTTAGCTCCGGTGGGGATACGCAGTATTTT.

J is TRBJ1-5 and V is TRBV30; D gene unclear. CDR3 size: 11 residues. With 0 bases removed from V and 7 bases from J, the gap between germline ends came to 4 bases. In germline, CDR1 is GTSNPN, CDR2 SVGIG (reference sequence). The CDR3 is CAWSVGQPQHF. The CDR3 DNA is TGTGCCTGGAGTGTAGGCCAGCCCCAGCATTTT.

This sequence joins TRBV5-8 and TRBJ1-3; weak D call: TRBD1 (6 bases). The ends were cut back, 3 bases at V and 4 bases at J, with 17 bases in the middle. This CDR3 region has 16 residues. Per the germline V gene, CDR1 is SGHTS and CDR2 is YDEGEE. The CDR3 DNA is TGTGCCAGCAGCTCCAGACTCTCAGGGGTCGGAAACACCATATATTTT. It specifies CASSSRLSGVGNTIYF.